Presented here are 14 T cell receptor beta chains from one specimen sequenced in a study of vaccination effects on CD4 cells after COVID-19. Their antigen targets remain unknown. Assay: immunoSEQ multiplex PCR; the TCRdb copy retains only in-frame clones and omits some. Of about 21,000 clones detected, about three quarters appear once; the ten largest clones hold just under 20%. The ViraFEST assay expanded antigen-specific CD4+ T cells with viral peptide pools before sequencing. Subsequent to 10 days of culture, CD4+ T cells were isolated. Having tested negative for nucleocapsid antibodies, the vaccine recipients showed no prior SARS-CoV-2 infection. The specimen was CD4+ T cells from PBMCs cultured with HCoV-NL63 spike peptides, collected before COVID-19 vaccination. The receptor source for this set is a human donor who received a COVID-19 vaccine.

This clone is deemed medium-sized. The J gene is TRBJ2-2, the V gene TRBV24-1; D not resolved. V gave up 7 bases and J gave up 5 bases, with 10 bases separating them. This CDR3 region has 13 residues. In germline, CDR1 is KGHDR, CDR2 SFDVKD. CDR3 sequence reads: CATSALGTGELFF. In nucleotides, the CDR3 is TGTGCCACCAGCGCCTTAGGGACCGGGGAGCTGTTTTTT.

This clone was counted a single time. The chain uses TRBV4-1 and TRBJ2-1; TRBD2 matches 10 bases. This CDR3 has 16 residues. V lost 4 bases, J lost 4 bases, and 7 bases stayed unmatched. CDR1 and CDR2 from the germline V gene are MGHRA and YSYEKL. Written as DNA, the CDR3 is TGCGCCAGCAGCCTCACCGGGACTAGCGTTTACAATGAGCAGTTCTTC. Its translation: CASSLTGTSVYNEQFF.

The chain has TRBV5-5 and TRBJ2-5; TRBD1 matches 7 bases. With 4 bases clipped from V and 4 bases from J, the junction kept 4 bases outside the gene matches. The CDR3 has 13 amino acids. CDR1 and CDR2 (germline): SGHKS, YYEKEE (reference sequence). CDR3 nucleotides: TGTGCCAGCAGCGGACACAGGGGAGAGACCCAGTACTTC. Its protein is CASSGHRGETQYF.

This sequence joins TRBV19 and TRBJ1-1, with a possible D match to TRBD1 (6 bases). Per the germline V gene, CDR1 is LNHDA and CDR2 is SQIVND (reference sequence). Trimming shortened V by 7 bases and J by 0 bases, and 12 bases separated the two germline ends. CDR3 length: 14 amino acids. CDR3 nucleotide sequence: TGTGCCAGTACCACAGGGTTCATGAACACTGAAGCTTTCTTT. It is translated as CASTTGFMNTEAFF.

This clone was counted a single time. The chain employs TRBV7-2 and TRBJ2-3, with unresolved D. This CDR3 is built from 14 residues. CDR1 and CDR2 (germline): SGHTA, FQGNSA. Trimming cost V 1 base and J 3 bases, with 8 bases left between them. The CDR3 sequence is CASSLVQGTDTQYF. The CDR3 coding sequence is TGTGCCAGCAGCTTAGTGCAAGGGACAGATACGCAGTATTTT.

J is TRBJ2-7 and V is TRBV18; D remains unclear. V lost 2 bases and J lost 3, with 8 bases in between. The CDR3 sequence is 13 residues long. The germline CDR1 and CDR2 sequences are KGHSH and LQKENI. CDR3 sequence (DNA): TGTGCCAGCTCACCAGTCAGCGACTACGAGCAGTACTTC. Amino acids: CASSPVSDYEQYF.

The chain is built from TRBV7-2 and TRBJ1-2; D is uncertain. CDR1 is SGHTA and CDR2 is FQGNSA in the germline V gene. The CDR3 is made up of 12 amino acids. Trimming removed 5 bases from V and 8 bases from J, with 12 bases in between. The CDR3 DNA reads TGTGCCAGCAGCCCGCAGCGGGTCGGCTACACCTTC. Translated: CASSPQRVGYTF. The variable domain in full, with the rest retrieved from reference TRBV7-2 and TRBJ1-2, is GAGVSQSPSNKVTEKGKDVELRCDPISGHTALYWYRQSLGQGLEFLIYFQGNSAPDKSGLPSDRFSAERTGGSVSTLTIQRTQQEDSAVYLCASSPQRVGYTFGSGTRLTVV.

The chain has TRBV12-3 or TRBV12-4 and TRBJ1-2; D gene unclear. The V end lost 6 bases, the J end lost 10 bases, and 15 bases lay between the germline ends. This CDR3 comprises 12 residues. The DNA of the CDR3 is TGTGCCAGCAGCCCCGGTCGGGGTTTCTACACCTTC. This encodes CASSPGRGFYTF.

The V call is TRBV19, the J call TRBJ2-3; 12 nucleotides line up with TRBD2. The CDR3 sequence is 17 residues long. Per germline, CDR1 LNHDA and CDR2 SQIVND (reference sequence). V lost 3 bases to trimming and J lost 3 bases; unmatched junction nucleotides: 7. The CDR3 region has the DNA TGTGCCAGTAGTATCTCTAGCGGGAGGGCCGTGACAGATACGCAGTATTTT. Its translation: CASSISSGRAVTDTQYF. Looking up the rest from reference TRBV19 and TRBJ2-3 gives the full variable domain: DGGITQSPKYLFRKEGQNVTLSCEQNLNHDAMYWYRQDPGQGLRLIYYSQIVNDFQKGDIAEGYSVSREKKESFPLTVTSAQKNPTAFYLCASSISSGRAVTDTQYFGPGTRLTVL.

This rearrangement joins TRBV2 to TRBJ2-7; unclear D gene. In germline, CDR1 is SNHLY, CDR2 FYNNEI. Deletions cut 3 bases from V and 3 bases from J, with 9 bases between. The CDR3 covers 13 residues. CDR3 loop: CASSDFQNYEQYF. The CDR3 DNA reads as TGTGCCAGCAGTGACTTTCAGAACTACGAGCAGTACTTC.

The chain combines TRBV5-6 with TRBJ2-5; 8 nucleotides align to TRBD1. In germline, CDR1 is SGHDT, CDR2 YYEEEE. V trimming: 2 bases; J trimming: 6 bases; junction bases outside the gene matches: 6. There are 14 residues in the CDR3. The CDR3 is CASSFGTGTQTQYF. The CDR3 nucleotides read TGTGCCAGCAGCTTCGGGACAGGTACCCAGACCCAGTACTTC.

The genes are TRBV21-1 and TRBJ2-7. TRBV21-1 represents a pseudogene. The CDR3 length is 16 residues. Here the CDR3 DNA reads TGTGCCAGCAGCAAAGTTGGGGGTCTGTACTCCTACGAGCAGTACTTC. Translating gives CASSKVGGLYSYEQYF.

The sample holds one count of this clone. This chain uses TRBV9 with TRBJ2-1; no definite D call. CDR1 SGDLS and CDR2 YYNGEE come from the germline V gene. V gave up 0 bases and J gave up 1 base, with 8 bases separating them. This CDR3 region has 15 residues. The CDR3 protein is CASSVAATSYNEQFF. The CDR3, as DNA: TGTGCCAGCAGCGTAGCGGCTACTTCCTACAATGAGCAGTTCTTC.

The chain combines TRBV5-4 with TRBJ1-1; 9 bases are shared with TRBD1. The CDR3 loop spans 16 amino acids. Germline CDR1 SGHNT, CDR2 YYREEE (reference sequence). The V segment lost 2 bases and the J segment 5 bases; nucleotides outside the gene matches: 10. CDR3 in DNA: TGTGCCAGCAGCTTCCCTGGGACAGGGCCGGGAACTGAAGCTTTCTTT. Amino acids: CASSFPGTGPGTEAFF. The full variable domain, rest sourced from reference TRBV5-4 and TRBJ1-1, is ETGVTQSPTHLIKTRGQQVTLRCSSQSGHNTVSWYQQALGQGPQFIFQYYREEENGRGNFPPRFSGLQFPNYSSELNVNALELDDSALYLCASSFPGTGPGTEAFFGQGTRLTVV.